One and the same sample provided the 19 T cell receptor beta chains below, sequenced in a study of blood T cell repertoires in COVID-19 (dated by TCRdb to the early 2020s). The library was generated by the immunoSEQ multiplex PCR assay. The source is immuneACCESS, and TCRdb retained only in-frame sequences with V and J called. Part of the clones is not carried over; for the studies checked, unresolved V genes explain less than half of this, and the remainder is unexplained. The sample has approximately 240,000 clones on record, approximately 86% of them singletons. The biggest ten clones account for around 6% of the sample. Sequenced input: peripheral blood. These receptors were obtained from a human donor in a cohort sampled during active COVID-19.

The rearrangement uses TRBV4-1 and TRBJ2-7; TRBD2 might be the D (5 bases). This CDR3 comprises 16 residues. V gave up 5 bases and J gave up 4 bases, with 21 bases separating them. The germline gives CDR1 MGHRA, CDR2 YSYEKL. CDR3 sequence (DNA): TGCGCCAGCAGCTTCCGAGGAGCGGTGGGGAAGTACGAGCAGTACTTC. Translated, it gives CASSFRGAVGKYEQYF.

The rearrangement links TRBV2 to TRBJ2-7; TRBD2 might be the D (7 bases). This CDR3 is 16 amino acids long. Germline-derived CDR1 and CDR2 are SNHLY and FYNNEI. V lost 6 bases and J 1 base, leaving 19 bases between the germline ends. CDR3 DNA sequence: TGTGCCAGCAGCGCCACCAGAGGGGGGGGTTCCTACGAGCAGTACTTC. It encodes CASSATRGGGSYEQYF.

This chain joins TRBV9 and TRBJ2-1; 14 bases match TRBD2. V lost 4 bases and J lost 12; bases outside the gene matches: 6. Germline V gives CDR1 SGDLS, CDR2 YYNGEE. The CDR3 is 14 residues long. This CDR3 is CASSPRTSGGPQFF. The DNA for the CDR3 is TGTGCCAGCAGCCCCAGGACTAGCGGGGGGCCGCAGTTCTTC. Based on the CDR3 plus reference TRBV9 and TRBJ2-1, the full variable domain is DSGVTQTPKHLITATGQRVTLRCSPRSGDLSVYWYQQSLDQGLQFLIQYYNGEERAKGNILERFSAQQFPDLHSELNLSSLELGDSALYFCASSPRTSGGPQFFGPGTRLTVL.

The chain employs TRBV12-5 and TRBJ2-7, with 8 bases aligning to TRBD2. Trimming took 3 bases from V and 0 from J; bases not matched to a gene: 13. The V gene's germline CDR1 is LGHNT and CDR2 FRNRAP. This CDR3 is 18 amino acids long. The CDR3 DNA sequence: TGTGCTAGTGGTTTTAACCCTCGGGGGGGGCGATACTCCTACGAGCAGTACTTC. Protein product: CASGFNPRGGRYSYEQYF.

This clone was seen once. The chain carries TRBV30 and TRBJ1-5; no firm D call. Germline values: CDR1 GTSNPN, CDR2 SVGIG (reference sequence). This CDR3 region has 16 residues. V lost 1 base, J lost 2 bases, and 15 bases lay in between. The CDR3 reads CAWSGGRGDGNQPQHF. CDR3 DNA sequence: TGTGCCTGGAGTGGGGGTCGGGGAGACGGCAATCAGCCCCAGCATTTT.

CDR3 nucleotides: TGTGCCAGCAGCTCGGGACAGGGGAATTCACCCCTCCACTTT. Its protein product is CASSSGQGNSPLHF. This rearrangement joins TRBV7-9 to TRBJ1-6; 10 nucleotides agree with TRBD1. Trimming took 4 bases from V and 7 from J; bases not matched to a gene: 1. The CDR3 totals 14 residues. The germline CDR1 and CDR2 sequences are SEHNR and FQNEAQ (reference sequence).

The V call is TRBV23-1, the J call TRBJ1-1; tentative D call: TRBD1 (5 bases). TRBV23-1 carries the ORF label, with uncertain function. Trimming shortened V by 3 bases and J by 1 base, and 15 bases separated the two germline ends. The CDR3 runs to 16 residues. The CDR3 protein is CASSQYLGRTNTEAFF. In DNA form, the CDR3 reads TGCGCCAGCAGTCAGTACCTGGGGCGGACGAACACTGAAGCTTTCTTT.

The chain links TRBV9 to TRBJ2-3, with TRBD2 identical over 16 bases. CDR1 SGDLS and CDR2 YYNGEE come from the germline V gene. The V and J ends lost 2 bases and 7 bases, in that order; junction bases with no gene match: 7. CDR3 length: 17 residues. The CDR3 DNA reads TGTGCCAGCAGCGTTGGGACTAGCGGGGGGGCAACGCATACGCAGTATTTT. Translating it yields CASSVGTSGGATHTQYF.

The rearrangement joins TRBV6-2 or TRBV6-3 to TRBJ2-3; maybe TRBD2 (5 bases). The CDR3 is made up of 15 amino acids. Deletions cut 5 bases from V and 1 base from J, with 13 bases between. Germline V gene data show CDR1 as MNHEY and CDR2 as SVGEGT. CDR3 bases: TGTGCCAGCAGTGTCCCCGGGGTGGGCACAGATACGCAGTATTTT. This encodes CASSVPGVGTDTQYF.

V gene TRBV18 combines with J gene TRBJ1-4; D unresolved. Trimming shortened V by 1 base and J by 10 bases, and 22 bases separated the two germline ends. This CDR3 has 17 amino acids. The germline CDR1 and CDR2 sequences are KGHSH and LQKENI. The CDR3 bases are TGTGCCAGCTCACCACAATCTCCAAGCCCCACCCAACGAAAACTGTTTTTT. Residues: CASSPQSPSPTQRKLFF.

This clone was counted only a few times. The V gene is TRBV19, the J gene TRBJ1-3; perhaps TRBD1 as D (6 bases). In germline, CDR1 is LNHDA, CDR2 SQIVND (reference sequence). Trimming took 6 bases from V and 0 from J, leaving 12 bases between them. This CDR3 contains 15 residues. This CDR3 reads CASSPGQFSGNTIYF. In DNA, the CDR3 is TGTGCCAGTAGCCCAGGACAGTTCTCTGGAAACACCATATATTTT.

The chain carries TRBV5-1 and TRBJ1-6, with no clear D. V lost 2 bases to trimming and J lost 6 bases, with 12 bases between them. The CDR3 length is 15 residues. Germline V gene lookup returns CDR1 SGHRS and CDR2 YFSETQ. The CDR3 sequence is CASSFGRDGNSPLHF. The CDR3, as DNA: TGCGCCAGCAGCTTTGGTCGCGATGGTAATTCACCCCTCCACTTT.

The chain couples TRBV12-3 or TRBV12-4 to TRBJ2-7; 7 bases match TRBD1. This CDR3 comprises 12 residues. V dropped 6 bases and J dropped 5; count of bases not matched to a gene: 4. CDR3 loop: CASRVDRNEQYF. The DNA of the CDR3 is TGTGCCAGCAGGGTGGACAGGAACGAGCAGTACTTC.

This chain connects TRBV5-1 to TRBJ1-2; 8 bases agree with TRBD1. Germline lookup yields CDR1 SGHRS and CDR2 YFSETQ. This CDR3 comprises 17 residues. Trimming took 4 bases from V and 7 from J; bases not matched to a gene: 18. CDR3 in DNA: TGCGCCAGCAGCCCCATACGGACCAGGGGGCCCACAAGTGGCTACACCTTC. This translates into CASSPIRTRGPTSGYTF.

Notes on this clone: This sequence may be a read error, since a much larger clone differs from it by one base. In DNA form, the CDR3 reads TGTGCCAGCAGTATTAACTATGGCTACACCTTC. Translated, it gives CASSINYGYTF. The chain is built from TRBV7-2 and TRBJ1-2, with D unclear. The V gene lost 6 bases and the J gene lost 1 base, with 3 bases spanning the gap. CDR1 SGHTA and CDR2 FQGNSA come from the germline V gene. The CDR3 length is 11 residues.

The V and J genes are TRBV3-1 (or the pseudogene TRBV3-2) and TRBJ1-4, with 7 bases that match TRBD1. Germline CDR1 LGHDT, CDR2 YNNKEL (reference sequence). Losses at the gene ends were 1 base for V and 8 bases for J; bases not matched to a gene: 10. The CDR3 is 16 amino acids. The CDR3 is CASSQGRDRRREKLFF. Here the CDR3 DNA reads TGTGCCAGCAGCCAAGGCCGGGACAGAAGGAGGGAAAAACTGTTTTTT.

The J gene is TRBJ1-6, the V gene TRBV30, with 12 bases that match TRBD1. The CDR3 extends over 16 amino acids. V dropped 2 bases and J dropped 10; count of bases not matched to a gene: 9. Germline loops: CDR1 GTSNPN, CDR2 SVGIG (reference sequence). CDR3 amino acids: CAWSPPGTGGESPLHF. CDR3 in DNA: TGTGCCTGGAGTCCACCGGGGACAGGGGGCGAATCACCCCTCCACTTT. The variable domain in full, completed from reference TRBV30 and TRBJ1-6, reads SQTIHQWPATLVQPVGSPLSLECTVEGTSNPNLYWYRQAAGRGLQLLFYSVGIGQISSEVPQNLSASRPQDRQFILSSKKLLLSDSGFYLCAWSPPGTGGESPLHFGNGTRLTVT.

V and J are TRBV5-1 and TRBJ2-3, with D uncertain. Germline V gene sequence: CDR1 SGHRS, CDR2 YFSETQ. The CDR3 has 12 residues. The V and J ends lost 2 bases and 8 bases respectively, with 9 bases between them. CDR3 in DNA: TGCGCCAGCAGCTTCGAGCGCGGTACGCAGTATTTT. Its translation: CASSFERGTQYF.

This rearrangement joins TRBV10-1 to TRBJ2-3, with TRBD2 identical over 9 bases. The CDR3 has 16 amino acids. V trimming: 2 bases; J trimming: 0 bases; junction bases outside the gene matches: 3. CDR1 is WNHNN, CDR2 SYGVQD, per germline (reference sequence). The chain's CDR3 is CASSERLAASTDTQYF. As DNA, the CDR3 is TGCGCCAGCAGTGAGCGACTAGCGGCTAGCACAGATACGCAGTATTTT.